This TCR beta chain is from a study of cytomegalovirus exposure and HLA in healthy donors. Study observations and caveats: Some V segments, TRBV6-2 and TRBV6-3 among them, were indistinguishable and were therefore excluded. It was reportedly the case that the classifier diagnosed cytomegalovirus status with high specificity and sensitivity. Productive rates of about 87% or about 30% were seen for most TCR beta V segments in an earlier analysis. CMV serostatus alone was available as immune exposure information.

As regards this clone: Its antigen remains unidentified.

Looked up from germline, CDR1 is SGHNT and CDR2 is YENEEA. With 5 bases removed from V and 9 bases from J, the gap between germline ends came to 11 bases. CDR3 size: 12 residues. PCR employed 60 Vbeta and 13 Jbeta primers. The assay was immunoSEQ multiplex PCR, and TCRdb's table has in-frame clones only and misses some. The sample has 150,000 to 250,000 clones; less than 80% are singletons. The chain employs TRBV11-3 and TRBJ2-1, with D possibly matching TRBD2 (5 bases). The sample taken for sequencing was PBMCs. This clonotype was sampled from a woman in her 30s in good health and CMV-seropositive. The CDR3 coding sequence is TGTGCCAGCAGCCCCCGTGGAGGTGAGCAGTTCTTC. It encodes CASSPRGGEQFF.